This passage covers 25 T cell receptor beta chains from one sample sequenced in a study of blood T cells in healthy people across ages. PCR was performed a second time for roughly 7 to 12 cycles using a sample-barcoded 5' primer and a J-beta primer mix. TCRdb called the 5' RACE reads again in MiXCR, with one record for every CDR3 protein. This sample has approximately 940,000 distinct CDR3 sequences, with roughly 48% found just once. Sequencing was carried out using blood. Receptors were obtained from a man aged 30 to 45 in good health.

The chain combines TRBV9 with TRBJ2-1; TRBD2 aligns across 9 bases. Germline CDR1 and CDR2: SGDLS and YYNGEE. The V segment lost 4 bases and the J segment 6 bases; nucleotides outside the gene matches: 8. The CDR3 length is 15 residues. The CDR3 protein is CASSPSGGWVNEQFF. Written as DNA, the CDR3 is TGTGCCAGCAGCCCAAGCGGGGGGTGGGTCAATGAGCAGTTCTTC.

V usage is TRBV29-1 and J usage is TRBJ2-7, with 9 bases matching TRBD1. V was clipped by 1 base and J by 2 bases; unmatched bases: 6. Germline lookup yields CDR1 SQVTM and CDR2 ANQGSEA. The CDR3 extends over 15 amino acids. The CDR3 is CSVEVPTGGPYEQYF. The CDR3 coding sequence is TGCAGCGTTGAAGTCCCGACAGGGGGACCCTACGAGCAGTACTTC.

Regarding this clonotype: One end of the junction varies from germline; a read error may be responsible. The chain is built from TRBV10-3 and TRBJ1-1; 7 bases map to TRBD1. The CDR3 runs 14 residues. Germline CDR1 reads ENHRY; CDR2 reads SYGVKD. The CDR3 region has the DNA TGTGCCATCAGTGGGGGACAGCTGGACACTGAAGCTATCTTT. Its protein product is CAISGGQLDTEAIF.

The CDR3 nucleotides read TGCAGCGTTGAGATCGACAGAGCCTACGAGCAGTACTTC. This sequence encodes CSVEIDRAYEQYF. This chain connects TRBV29-1 to TRBJ2-7, with a weak D call TRBD1 (5 bases). The CDR3 loop spans 13 amino acids. Looked up from germline, CDR1 is SQVTM and CDR2 is ANQGSEA. V was trimmed by 3 bases and J by 2 bases, leaving 11 bases between them.

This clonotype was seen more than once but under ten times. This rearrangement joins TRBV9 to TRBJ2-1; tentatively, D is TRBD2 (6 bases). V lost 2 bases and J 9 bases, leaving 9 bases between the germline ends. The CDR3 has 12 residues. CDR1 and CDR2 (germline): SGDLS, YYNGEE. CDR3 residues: CASSVGGVEQFF. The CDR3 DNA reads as TGTGCCAGCAGCGTTGGCGGGGTTGAGCAGTTCTTC. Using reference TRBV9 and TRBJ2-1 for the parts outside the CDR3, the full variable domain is DSGVTQTPKHLITATGQRVTLRCSPRSGDLSVYWYQQSLDQGLQFLIQYYNGEERAKGNILERFSAQQFPDLHSELNLSSLELGDSALYFCASSVGGVEQFFGPGTRLTVL.

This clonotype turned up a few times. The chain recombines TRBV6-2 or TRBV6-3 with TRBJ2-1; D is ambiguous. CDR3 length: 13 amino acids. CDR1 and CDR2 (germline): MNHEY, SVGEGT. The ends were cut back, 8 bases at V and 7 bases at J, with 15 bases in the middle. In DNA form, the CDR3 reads TGTGCCAGCGAATCCGCAGTAGAGAATGAGCAGTTCTTC. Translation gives CASESAVENEQFF.

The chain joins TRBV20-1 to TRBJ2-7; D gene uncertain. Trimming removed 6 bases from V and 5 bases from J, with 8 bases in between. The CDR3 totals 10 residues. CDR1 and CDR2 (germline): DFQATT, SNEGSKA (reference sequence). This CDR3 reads CSAAPNEQYF. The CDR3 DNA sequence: TGCAGTGCCGCCCCGAACGAGCAGTACTTC.

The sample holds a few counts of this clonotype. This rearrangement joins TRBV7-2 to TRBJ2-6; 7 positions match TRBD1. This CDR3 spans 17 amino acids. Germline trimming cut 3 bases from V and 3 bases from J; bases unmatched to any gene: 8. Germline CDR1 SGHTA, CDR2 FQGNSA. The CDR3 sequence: CASSFRQGSGGANVLTF. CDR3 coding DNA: TGTGCCAGCAGCTTTCGACAGGGATCAGGTGGGGCCAACGTCCTGACTTTC.

The CDR3 spells CASSSPLGYEQYF. The CDR3 region has the DNA TGTGCCAGCAGCTCGCCACTAGGCTACGAGCAGTACTTC. The chain uses TRBV7-2 and TRBJ2-7, with D maybe TRBD2 (5 bases). The germline V gene has CDR1 SGHTA and CDR2 FQGNSA. V was clipped by 4 bases and J by 3 bases, with 10 bases between them. CDR3 size: 13 residues. The complete variable domain, with remaining parts taken from reference TRBV7-2 and TRBJ2-7, reads GAGVSQSPSNKVTEKGKDVELRCDPISGHTALYWYRQSLGQGLEFLIYFQGNSAPDKSGLPSDRFSAERTGGSVSTLTIQRTQQEDSAVYLCASSSPLGYEQYFGPGTRLTVT.

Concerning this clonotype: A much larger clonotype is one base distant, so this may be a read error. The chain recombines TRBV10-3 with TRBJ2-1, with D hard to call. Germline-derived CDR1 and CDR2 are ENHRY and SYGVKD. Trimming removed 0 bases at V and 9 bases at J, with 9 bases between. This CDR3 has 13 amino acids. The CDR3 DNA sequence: TGTGCCATCAGTGAGTCGGATAGAGTTGAGCAGTTCTTC. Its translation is CAISESDRVEQFF.

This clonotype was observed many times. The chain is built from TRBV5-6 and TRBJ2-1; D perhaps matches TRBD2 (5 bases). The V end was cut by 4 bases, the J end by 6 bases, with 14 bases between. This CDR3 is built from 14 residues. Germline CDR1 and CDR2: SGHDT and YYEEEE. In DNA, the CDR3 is TGTGCCAGCAGCCCGTACGGACTTCGCAATGAGCAGTTCTTC. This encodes CASSPYGLRNEQFF.

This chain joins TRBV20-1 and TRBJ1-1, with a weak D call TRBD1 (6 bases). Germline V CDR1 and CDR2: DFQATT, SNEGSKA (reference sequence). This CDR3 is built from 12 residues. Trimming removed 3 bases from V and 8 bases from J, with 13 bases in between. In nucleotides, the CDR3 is TGCAGTGCTAGTGGGGGCAAGACCGAAGCTTTCTTT. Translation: CSASGGKTEAFF.

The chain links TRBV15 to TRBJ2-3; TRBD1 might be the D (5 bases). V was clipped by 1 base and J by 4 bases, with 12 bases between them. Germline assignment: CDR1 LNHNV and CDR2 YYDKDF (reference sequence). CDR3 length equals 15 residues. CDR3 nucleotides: TGTGCCACCAGCAGAGGGGAACAGGCTCCAGATACGCAGTATTTT. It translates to CATSRGEQAPDTQYF.

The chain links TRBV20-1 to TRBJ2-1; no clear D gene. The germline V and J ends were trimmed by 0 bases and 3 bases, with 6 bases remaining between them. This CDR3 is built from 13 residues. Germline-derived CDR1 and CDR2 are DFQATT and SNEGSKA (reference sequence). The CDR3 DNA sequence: TGCAGTGCTAGAGATGCTAGCTACAATGAGCAGTTCTTC. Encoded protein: CSARDASYNEQFF.

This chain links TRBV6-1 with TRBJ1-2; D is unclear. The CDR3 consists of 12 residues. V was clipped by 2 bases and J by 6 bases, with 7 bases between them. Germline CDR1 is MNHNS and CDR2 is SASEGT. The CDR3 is CASSERGDGYTF. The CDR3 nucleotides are TGTGCCAGCAGTGAACGTGGCGATGGCTACACCTTC.

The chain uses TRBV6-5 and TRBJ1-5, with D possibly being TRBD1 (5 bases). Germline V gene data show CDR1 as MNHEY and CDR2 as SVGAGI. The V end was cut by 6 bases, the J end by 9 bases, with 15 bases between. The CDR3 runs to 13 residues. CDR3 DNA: TGTGCCAGCAGGAGGGGCGGTCATCGGCCCCAGCATTTT. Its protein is CASRRGGHRPQHF.

CDR3 DNA sequence: TGTGCCAGCAGTGAGAATCGGCAGGGCACTGAAGCTTTCTTT. Protein sequence: CASSENRQGTEAFF. The V and J genes are TRBV25-1 and TRBJ1-1; TRBD1 might be the D (5 bases). The CDR3 spans 14 residues. The germline gives CDR1 MGHDK, CDR2 SYGVNS. The V end was cut by 3 bases, the J end by 4 bases, with 12 bases between.

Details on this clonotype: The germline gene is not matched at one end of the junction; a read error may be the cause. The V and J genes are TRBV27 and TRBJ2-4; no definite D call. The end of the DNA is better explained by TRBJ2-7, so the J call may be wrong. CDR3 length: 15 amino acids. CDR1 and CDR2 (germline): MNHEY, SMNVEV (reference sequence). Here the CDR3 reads CASGFVWQPYYEQYF. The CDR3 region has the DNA TGTGCCAGCGGTTTTGTTTGGCAGCCCTACTACGAGCAGTACTTC.

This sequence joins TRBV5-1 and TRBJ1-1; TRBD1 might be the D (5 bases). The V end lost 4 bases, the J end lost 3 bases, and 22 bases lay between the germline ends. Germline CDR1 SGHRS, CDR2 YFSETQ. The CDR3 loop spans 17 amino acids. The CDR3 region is CASSITTSGDGDTEAFF. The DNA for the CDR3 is TGCGCCAGCAGCATTACTACTAGCGGGGACGGGGACACTGAAGCTTTCTTT.

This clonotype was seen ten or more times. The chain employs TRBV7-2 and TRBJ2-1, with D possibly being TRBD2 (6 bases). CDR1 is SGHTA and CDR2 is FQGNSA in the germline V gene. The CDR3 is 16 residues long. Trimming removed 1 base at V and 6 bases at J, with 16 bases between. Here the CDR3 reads CASSLDRTTVINEQFF. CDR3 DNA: TGTGCCAGCAGCTTAGATCGGACTACGGTAATCAATGAGCAGTTCTTC.

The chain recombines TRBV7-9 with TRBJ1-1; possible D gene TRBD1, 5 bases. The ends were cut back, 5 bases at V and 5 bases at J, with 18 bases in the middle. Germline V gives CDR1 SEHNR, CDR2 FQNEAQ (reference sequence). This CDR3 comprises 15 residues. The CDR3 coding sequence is TGTGCCAGCAGCATGCTCGGGGGGAGGGGAACTGAAGCTTTCTTT. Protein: CASSMLGGRGTEAFF. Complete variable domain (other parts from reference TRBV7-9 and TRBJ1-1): DTGVSQNPRHKITKRGQNVTFRCDPISEHNRLYWYRQTLGQGPEFLTYFQNEAQLEKSRLLSDRFSAERPKGSFSTLEIQRTEQGDSAMYLCASSMLGGRGTEAFFGQGTRLTVV.

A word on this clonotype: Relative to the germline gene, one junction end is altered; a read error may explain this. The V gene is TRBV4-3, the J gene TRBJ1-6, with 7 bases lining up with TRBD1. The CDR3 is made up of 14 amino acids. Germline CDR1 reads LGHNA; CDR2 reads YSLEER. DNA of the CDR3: TGCGCCAGCAGCAGACAGGGCAATAATTCACCCCCCCACTTT. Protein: CASSRQGNNSPPHF.

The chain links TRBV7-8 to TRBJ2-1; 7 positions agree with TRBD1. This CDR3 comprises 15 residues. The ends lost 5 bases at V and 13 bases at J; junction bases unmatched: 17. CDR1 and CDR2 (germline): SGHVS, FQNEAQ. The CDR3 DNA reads TGTGCCAGCAGCCAGGGACAGTCGTACCAAGAGACCCAGTTCTTC. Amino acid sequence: CASSQGQSYQETQFF.

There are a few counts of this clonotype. In DNA, the CDR3 is TGCGCCAGCAGCTTGGGGGTTATCGGGTACGAGCAGTACTTC. It yields the protein CASSLGVIGYEQYF. The chain combines TRBV5-1 with TRBJ2-7; no definite D call. In germline, CDR1 is SGHRS, CDR2 YFSETQ. V dropped 0 bases and J dropped 4 bases, with 11 bases sitting between them. CDR3 length equals 14 residues. The entire variable domain, with the rest obtained from reference TRBV5-1 and TRBJ2-7, is as follows: KAGVTQTPRYLIKTRGQQVTLSCSPISGHRSVSWYQQTPGQGLQFLFEYFSETQRNKGNFPGRFSGRQFSNSRSEMNVSTLELGDSALYLCASSLGVIGYEQYFGPGTRLTVT.

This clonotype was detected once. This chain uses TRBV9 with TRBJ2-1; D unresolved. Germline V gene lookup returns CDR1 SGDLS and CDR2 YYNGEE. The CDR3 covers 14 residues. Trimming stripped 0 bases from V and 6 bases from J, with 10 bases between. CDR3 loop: CASSVVSSPNEQFF. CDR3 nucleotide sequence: TGTGCCAGCAGCGTAGTTAGTAGCCCCAATGAGCAGTTCTTC.